These T cell receptor beta chains were read from a single sample in a study of blood T cell repertoires in COVID-19. Sequencing used immunoSEQ multiplex PCR; TCRdb keeps in-frame clones, though not all of them. The sample records about 190,000 clones, about three quarters being singletons. The sequenced material came from peripheral blood. The receptors come from a woman older than 75 with active or convalescent COVID-19. CDR3s include the opening cysteine and the closing phenylalanine or tryptophan. Each record gives: clone size, J gene, D gene, V gene, CDR3 protein, CDR3 DNA. The D gene is left open where the match is weak. Size tells how often a clone was seen (once, few, many) or the class of an expanded clone, and some rows leave it out.

few | TRBJ2-7 | NA | TRBV10-3 | CAISLSGTLGEQYF | TGTGCCATCAGTTTATCCGGGACACTTGGCGAGCAGTACTTC
NA | TRBJ1-3 | TRBD1 | TRBV28 | CASRQGHSGNTIYF | TGTGCCAGCAGACAGGGGCACTCTGGAAACACCATATATTTT
medium-sized | TRBJ2-1 | NA | TRBV19 | CASRFTGPLQDEQFF | TGTGCCAGTAGGTTCACCGGGCCCCTACAGGATGAGCAGTTCTTC
few | TRBJ2-1 | NA | TRBV19 | CAIKDSSYNEQFF | TGTGCCATTAAGGACAGCTCCTACAATGAGCAGTTCTTC
NA | TRBJ1-3 | NA | TRBV5-1 | CASSLGPRSSGNTIYF | TGCGCCAGCAGCTTGGGGCCGAGGAGCTCTGGAAACACCATATATTTT
NA | TRBJ1-5 | NA | TRBV2 | CASVEGISNQPQHF | TGTGCCAGCGTGGAGGGTATCTCCAATCAGCCCCAGCATTTT
NA | TRBJ1-4 | NA | TRBV4-1 | CASSLSPPTAWREKLFF | TGCGCCAGCAGCTTAAGTCCTCCGACAGCCTGGCGAGAAAAACTGTTTTTT
NA | TRBJ1-1 | TRBD1 | TRBV19 | CASRAGTALNTEAFF | TGTGCCAGTAGGGCCGGGACAGCTTTGAACACTGAAGCTTTCTTT
few | TRBJ1-2 | TRBD1 | TRBV29-1 | CSVEVTGGPGGGYTF | TGCAGCGTTGAAGTGACAGGGGGCCCAGGTGGAGGCTACACCTTC
NA | TRBJ1-3 | TRBD1 | TRBV5-1 | CASSTGADSGNTIYF | TGCGCCAGCAGCACAGGGGCGGACTCTGGAAACACCATATATTTT
NA | TRBJ1-1 | NA | TRBV7-7 | CASSLERGTEAFF | TGTGCCAGCAGCTTAGAAAGGGGGACTGAAGCTTTCTTT
NA | TRBJ1-1 | NA | TRBV5-1 | CASRYRLFRGTEAFF | TGCGCCAGCAGGTACAGGCTCTTTCGTGGCACTGAAGCTTTCTTT
NA | TRBJ2-7 | TRBD1 | TRBV24-1 | CATSDSGTGEYEQYF | TGTGCCACCAGTGATTCCGGGACAGGAGAGTACGAGCAGTACTTC